A single sample is the source of the 23 T cell receptor beta chains below, sequenced in a study of cytomegalovirus exposure and HLA in healthy donors. Primers: 60 Vbeta forward and 13 Jbeta reverse. Method: immunoSEQ multiplex PCR; TCRdb's copy keeps in-frame clones and lacks some. The listing records tens of thousands of clones. Sequencing input: PBMCs. Receptors originate from a middle-aged woman in good health and CMV-seronegative.

The CDR3 reads CASSQFGLQASAFF. CDR3 coding DNA: TGTGCCAGCAGCCAATTTGGTCTTCAGGCCTCAGCTTTCTTT. The chain joins TRBV4-2 to TRBJ1-1; D is ambiguous. Trimming removed 2 bases from V and 10 bases from J, with 17 bases in between. Germline CDR1 and CDR2: LGHNA and YNFKEQ. The CDR3 is made up of 14 amino acids.

The rearrangement joins TRBV11-2 to TRBJ2-7; the match to TRBD2 covers 9 bases. The trim removed 5 bases at V and 2 bases at J, leaving 10 bases unmatched. Germline CDR1 and CDR2: SGHAT and FQNNGV. CDR3 length: 16 residues. CDR3 sequence reads: CASSMGDSGSAYEQYF. The DNA for the CDR3 is TGTGCCAGCAGCATGGGGGATAGCGGGAGCGCCTACGAGCAGTACTTC. The whole variable domain, filled in from reference TRBV11-2 and TRBJ2-7, reads EAGVAQSPRYKIIEKRQSVAFWCNPISGHATLYWYQQILGQGPKLLIQFQNNGVVDDSQLPKDRFSAERLKGVDSTLKIQPAKLEDSAVYLCASSMGDSGSAYEQYFGPGTRLTVT.

The chain uses TRBV7-2 and TRBJ2-5, with 7 bases matching TRBD1. The CDR3 totals 14 residues. Germline CDR1 is SGHTA and CDR2 is FQGNSA. The J segment lost 5 bases and the V segment lost 3 bases, leaving 6 bases of the junction unmatched. The CDR3 DNA reads TGTGCCAGCAGCTTCCAGACAGGGCAGGAGACCCAGTACTTC. Translated: CASSFQTGQETQYF.

The J gene is TRBJ2-1, the V gene TRBV4-1; 8 nucleotides agree with TRBD1. The V gene end was trimmed by 1 base and the J gene end by 5 bases; junction bases not matched to a gene: 7. This CDR3 comprises 16 residues. The germline V gene has CDR1 MGHRA and CDR2 YSYEKL. CDR3 sequence: CASSQAPTGADNEQFF. CDR3 bases: TGCGCCAGCAGCCAAGCGCCGACAGGGGCCGACAATGAGCAGTTCTTC.

The chain links TRBV2 to TRBJ2-3, with 11 bases that match TRBD2. With V trimmed by 6 bases and J by 2 bases, 7 bases remained unmatched. This CDR3 region has 16 residues. Germline assignment: CDR1 SNHLY and CDR2 FYNNEI. The CDR3, as DNA: TGTGCCAGCAGCCAAACTAGCGGGAGAGACACAGATACGCAGTATTTT. Protein product: CASSQTSGRDTDTQYF. The entire variable domain, with the rest obtained from reference TRBV2 and TRBJ2-3, is as follows: EPEVTQTPSHQVTQMGQEVILRCVPISNHLYFYWYRQILGQKVEFLVSFYNNEISEKSEIFDDQFSVERPDGSNFTLKIRSTKLEDSAMYFCASSQTSGRDTDTQYFGPGTRLTVL.

This sequence joins TRBV28 and TRBJ2-7; 10 bases are shared with TRBD2. This CDR3 has 13 amino acids. With 6 bases clipped from V and 12 bases from J, the junction kept 11 bases outside the gene matches. CDR1 and CDR2 (germline): MDHEN, SYDVKM. The CDR3 sequence: CASSWSGRAQRYF. CDR3 DNA: TGTGCCAGCAGCTGGAGCGGGAGGGCACAGCGGTACTTC.

The rearrangement joins TRBV19 to TRBJ1-2; D is undetermined. Trimming removed 5 bases at V and 8 bases at J, with 18 bases between. Germline assignment: CDR1 LNHDA and CDR2 SQIVND (reference sequence). The CDR3 is 14 amino acids. The CDR3 loop is CASSPHRELWGYTF. CDR3 nucleotides: TGTGCCAGTAGTCCCCACCGGGAGCTTTGGGGCTACACCTTC.

V is TRBV6-5 and J is TRBJ1-2; 12 nucleotides agree with TRBD1. Trimming at V came to 4 bases and at J to 7 bases, leaving 10 bases not matched to a gene. The germline gives CDR1 MNHEY, CDR2 SVGAGI. CDR3 size: 16 residues. The CDR3 reads CASSSHIPGQGAGYTF. The CDR3 bases are TGTGCCAGCAGTTCTCATATACCGGGACAGGGGGCTGGCTACACCTTC.

The chain has TRBV28 and TRBJ2-7, with D possibly TRBD1 on 5 matching bases. This CDR3 region has 13 residues. V was trimmed by 8 bases and J by 1 base, leaving 12 bases between them. Germline CDR1 MDHEN, CDR2 SYDVKM. The CDR3 region has the DNA TGTGCCAGCTGTCAGGGCAATTCCTACGAGCAGTACTTC. This translates into CASCQGNSYEQYF.

The chain is built from TRBV27 and TRBJ2-3; 8 nucleotides line up with TRBD2. The CDR3 is 16 amino acids. Trimming took 5 bases from V and 4 from J; bases not matched to a gene: 11. Germline CDR1 and CDR2: MNHEY and SMNVEV (reference sequence). CDR3: CASSAPEAGGSDTQYF. CDR3 coding DNA: TGTGCCAGCAGTGCTCCTGAGGCGGGAGGATCAGATACGCAGTATTTT.

The chain combines TRBV7-8 with TRBJ2-3, with D possibly being TRBD1 (6 bases). The CDR3 extends over 14 amino acids. Trimming took off 1 base at V and 1 base at J, with 6 bases between the two ends. CDR1 and CDR2 from the germline V gene are SGHVS and FQNEAQ. CDR3 loop: CASSLGQGTDTQYF. The CDR3 bases are TGTGCCAGCAGCTTAGGACAGGGCACAGATACGCAGTATTTT.

The chain links TRBV29-1 to TRBJ2-7, with 9 bases identical to TRBD1. The germline V gene has CDR1 SQVTM and CDR2 ANQGSEA. Trimming at V came to 6 bases and at J to 0 bases, leaving 9 bases not matched to a gene. The CDR3 is 15 residues long. This chain's CDR3 is CSVQMGQGPSYEQYF. DNA for the CDR3: TGCAGCGTCCAAATGGGACAGGGACCCTCCTACGAGCAGTACTTC.

In DNA, the CDR3 is TGTGCAAGTCGCTTAGGACTAGCGGGCTACGAGCAGTACTTC. Translation gives CASRLGLAGYEQYF. This chain connects TRBV12-2 to TRBJ2-7; TRBD2 is the table's D call, not checked against the DNA. TRBV12-2 is designated a pseudogene. The CDR3 runs to 14 residues.

V gene TRBV6-5 combines with J gene TRBJ1-2; 9 bases are shared with TRBD1. The CDR3 consists of 14 residues. Germline V gene data show CDR1 as MNHEY and CDR2 as SVGAGI. V trimming: 2 bases; J trimming: 4 bases; junction bases outside the gene matches: 2. DNA of the CDR3: TGTGCCAGCAGTTACACAGGGGGCGGCTATGGCTACACCTTC. This codes for CASSYTGGGYGYTF.

The rearrangement links TRBV28 to TRBJ1-4; 9 bases align to TRBD1. The CDR3 is 16 amino acids. Germline V lookup: CDR1 MDHEN, CDR2 SYDVKM. J lost 6 bases, V lost 3 bases, and 8 bases had no gene match. The CDR3 reads CASSLPLGTGYEKLFF. The CDR3 nucleotides read TGTGCCAGCAGTTTGCCCCTCGGGACAGGGTATGAAAAACTGTTTTTT.

The chain links TRBV10-3 to TRBJ2-7, with D tentatively TRBD2 (5 bases). The CDR3 totals 13 residues. Trimming stripped 8 bases from V and 5 bases from J, with 16 bases between. Germline loops: CDR1 ENHRY, CDR2 SYGVKD. This chain's CDR3 is CAISRESQDEQYF. The CDR3 DNA follows: TGTGCCATCTCGAGGGAGAGTCAGGACGAGCAGTACTTC.

This sequence joins TRBV29-1 and TRBJ2-5, with 8 positions matching TRBD1. Unmatched junction bases numbered 9, after V lost 5 bases and J lost 4 bases. This CDR3 spans 14 amino acids. Looked up from germline, CDR1 is SQVTM and CDR2 is ANQGSEA. The CDR3 reads CSVNPDRGRETQYF. CDR3 coding DNA: TGCAGCGTTAACCCCGACAGGGGACGAGAGACCCAGTACTTC.

The CDR3 DNA follows: TGTGCCAGCAGCGTGGGAGTGTGGGGAGGAACTGAAGCTTTCTTT. This encodes CASSVGVWGGTEAFF. The chain employs TRBV9 and TRBJ1-1; D is unclear. The CDR3 contains 15 residues. Germline loops: CDR1 SGDLS, CDR2 YYNGEE. Trimming left V 2 bases short and J 5 bases short, with 16 bases between. Filled out from reference TRBV9 and TRBJ1-1, the complete variable domain reads DSGVTQTPKHLITATGQRVTLRCSPRSGDLSVYWYQQSLDQGLQFLIQYYNGEERAKGNILERFSAQQFPDLHSELNLSSLELGDSALYFCASSVGVWGGTEAFFGQGTRLTVV.

The genes are TRBV7-2 and TRBJ2-7, with 7 nucleotides matching TRBD2. The CDR3 runs 13 residues. Trimming removed 2 bases from V and 5 bases from J; junction bases left unmatched: 3. The germline gives CDR1 SGHTA, CDR2 FQGNSA. The chain's CDR3 is CASSLSGNHEQYF. DNA for the CDR3: TGTGCCAGCAGCTTAAGCGGGAACCACGAGCAGTACTTC.

The V call is TRBV9, the J call TRBJ2-7; 9 bases line up with TRBD1. CDR1 is SGDLS, CDR2 YYNGEE, per germline. Germline trimming cut 4 bases from V and 5 bases from J; bases unmatched to any gene: 7. The CDR3 contains 14 residues. CDR3 sequence: CASSHPGQGNEQYF. The CDR3 nucleotides are TGTGCCAGCAGCCATCCGGGACAGGGAAACGAGCAGTACTTC.

The chain joins TRBV19 to TRBJ1-1, with TRBD1 as a possible D gene (5 bases). Germline CDR1 reads LNHDA; CDR2 reads SQIVND (reference sequence). The CDR3 loop spans 13 amino acids. Trimming removed 7 bases at V and 5 bases at J, with 14 bases between. The CDR3 loop is CASTLQAATEAFF. In DNA, the CDR3 is TGTGCCAGTACCTTACAGGCTGCGACTGAAGCTTTCTTT.

This chain connects TRBV10-3 to TRBJ1-2; possibly TRBD1 for D (5 bases). Trimming took off 5 bases at V and 6 bases at J, with 16 bases between the two ends. The CDR3 extends over 14 amino acids. The germline V gene encodes CDR1 ENHRY and CDR2 SYGVKD. The CDR3 nucleotides read TGTGCCATCAGTTCTCGTTCGACAGATGATGGCTACACCTTC. Translating it yields CAISSRSTDDGYTF.

This sequence joins TRBV7-2 and TRBJ2-1, with D possibly being TRBD1 (6 bases). Germline V gene lookup returns CDR1 SGHTA and CDR2 FQGNSA. V was pared by 4 bases and J by 9 bases, with 16 bases between. CDR3 length equals 14 residues. The CDR3 nucleotides read TGTGCCAGCAGCTCCCCTTACAGGGTTAGTGAGCAGTTCTTC. Its protein product is CASSSPYRVSEQFF.